Presented here are 15 T cell receptor beta chains from one specimen sequenced in a study of blood T cell repertoires in COVID-19. This table comes from immunoSEQ multiplex PCR, and its TCRdb copy is limited to in-frame clones, with some not included. The sample holds approximately 300,000 clones, approximately 92% seen once. Material: PBMCs or T cells enriched from blood (not recorded which). The receptors here all came from a woman aged 25 to 45 who had recovered from COVID-19.

V gene TRBV28 combines with J gene TRBJ2-3; 12 bases match TRBD2. The CDR3 covers 17 residues. Germline V lookup: CDR1 MDHEN, CDR2 SYDVKM. J was trimmed by 11 bases and V by 1 base; bases with no gene match: 13. CDR3 sequence reads: CASSLSDTSGRREGQYF. CDR3 DNA: TGTGCCAGCAGTTTATCCGATACTAGCGGGAGGAGGGAAGGGCAGTATTTT. The full variable domain, rest sourced from reference TRBV28 and TRBJ2-3, is DVKVTQSSRYLVKRTGEKVFLECVQDMDHENMFWYRQDPGLGLRLIYFSYDVKMKEKGDIPEGYSVSREKKERFSLILESASTNQTSMYLCASSLSDTSGRREGQYFGPGTRLTVL.

This rearrangement joins TRBV18 to TRBJ2-7; a weak D match, TRBD1 (6 bases). Between the trimmed V and J ends, which lost 4 bases and 5 bases, there was a span of 15 bases. CDR1 is KGHSH and CDR2 is LQKENI in the germline V gene. The CDR3 is 14 residues long. The CDR3 DNA reads as TGTGCCAGCTCACACCCAACAGGGTCCCACGAGCAGTACTTC. This codes for CASSHPTGSHEQYF.

CDR3 sequence reads: CASSQVPGETQYF. DNA for the CDR3: TGTGCCAGCAGCCAAGTACCAGGAGAGACCCAGTACTTC. This chain links TRBV14 with TRBJ2-5, with D hard to call. This CDR3 has 13 amino acids. V was pared by 1 base and J by 4 bases, with 7 bases between. Germline-derived CDR1 and CDR2 are SGHDN and FVKESK.

The CDR3 region has the DNA TGTGCCAGCAGCCCCGGGACAGGGGTGTCCGGGGAGCTGTTTTTT. Translation gives CASSPGTGVSGELFF. The chain joins TRBV6-5 to TRBJ2-2, with 10 nucleotides matching TRBD1. Germline V gene sequence: CDR1 MNHEY, CDR2 SVGAGI. V shed 6 bases and J 6 bases; nucleotides not matched to a gene: 7. This CDR3 is built from 15 residues.

The chain carries TRBV7-2 and TRBJ2-7; TRBD1 is a possible D gene (6 bases). The germline V and J ends were trimmed by 6 bases and 3 bases, with 15 bases remaining between them. CDR3 length: 14 amino acids. Germline V CDR1 and CDR2: SGHTA, FQGNSA. CDR3 nucleotides: TGTGCCAGCAGTGTAAGGGACACTCTCTACGAGCAGTACTTC. Translated: CASSVRDTLYEQYF.

The CDR3 region is CAGYREGTEAFF. The CDR3 DNA reads TGTGCCGGGTACAGGGAGGGGACTGAAGCTTTCTTT. J is TRBJ1-1 and V is TRBV6-5, with a weak D call TRBD1 (6 bases). Germline-derived CDR1 and CDR2 are MNHEY and SVGAGI. The CDR3 length is 12 residues. V was pared by 11 bases and J by 5 bases, with 15 bases between.

The V and J genes are TRBV13 and TRBJ2-3, with 8 bases matching TRBD2. This CDR3 region has 17 residues. Trimming cost V 4 bases and J 1 base; bases outside gene matches: 10. Per the germline V gene, CDR1 is PRHDT and CDR2 is FYEKMQ (reference sequence). CDR3 sequence reads: CASSSEGLAGRTDTQYF. DNA of the CDR3: TGTGCCAGCAGCTCAGAGGGGTTAGCGGGGCGCACAGATACGCAGTATTTT.

The chain couples TRBV5-4 to TRBJ1-2, with D perhaps matching TRBD1 (6 bases). The CDR3 has 14 amino acids. V lost 0 bases and J 4 bases, leaving 10 bases between the germline ends. Germline V CDR1 and CDR2: SGHNT, YYREEE (reference sequence). For the CDR3, the DNA is TGTGCCAGCAGCTTGGCAGGGGCGGGCTATGGCTACACCTTC. Translated: CASSLAGAGYGYTF. Based on the CDR3 plus reference TRBV5-4 and TRBJ1-2, the full variable domain is ETGVTQSPTHLIKTRGQQVTLRCSSQSGHNTVSWYQQALGQGPQFIFQYYREEENGRGNFPPRFSGLQFPNYSSELNVNALELDDSALYLCASSLAGAGYGYTFGSGTRLTVV.

The V and J genes are TRBV19 and TRBJ2-6; D possibly corresponds to TRBD2 (6 bases). The CDR3 runs to 15 residues. V gave up 7 bases and J gave up 4 bases, with 14 bases separating them. The germline CDR1 and CDR2 sequences are LNHDA and SQIVND (reference sequence). CDR3: CASKDLAGGANVLTF. CDR3 in DNA: TGTGCCAGTAAAGACTTGGCGGGAGGGGCCAACGTCCTGACTTTC.

The rearrangement links TRBV9 to TRBJ2-5; tentatively, D is TRBD1 (7 bases). Germline CDR1 and CDR2: SGDLS and YYNGEE. The CDR3 is made up of 15 amino acids. V was clipped by 2 bases and J by 5 bases, with 16 bases between them. The CDR3 coding sequence is TGTGCCAGCAGCGTGACAGGGAGGTTTGGGGAGACCCAGTACTTC. This codes for CASSVTGRFGETQYF.

V is TRBV27 and J is TRBJ1-3, with D perhaps TRBD1 (6 bases). The CDR3 has 15 amino acids. Germline lookup yields CDR1 MNHEY and CDR2 SMNVEV (reference sequence). The germline V and J ends were trimmed by 2 bases and 4 bases, with 12 bases remaining between them. Written as DNA, the CDR3 is TGTGCCAGCAGTTTAGTGGCGACAGGCGGAAACACCATATATTTT. Amino acids: CASSLVATGGNTIYF.

The chain is built from TRBV5-8 and TRBJ1-4; D perhaps matches TRBD1 (5 bases). CDR3 length: 14 residues. V dropped 6 bases and J dropped 6 bases, with 15 bases sitting between them. In germline, CDR1 is SGHTS, CDR2 YDEGEE. This chain's CDR3 is CASTPAGFYEKLFF. The CDR3 DNA is TGTGCCAGCACCCCGGCAGGGTTCTATGAAAAACTGTTTTTT.

This clone was found a few times. The chain couples TRBV12-3 or TRBV12-4 to TRBJ1-5; D is unresolved. The CDR3 loop spans 13 amino acids. V was clipped by 3 bases and J by 3 bases, with 6 bases between them. CDR3 nucleotide sequence: TGTGCCAGCAGTTTGGAGTCCAATCAGCCCCAGCATTTT. Amino acid sequence: CASSLESNQPQHF.

This chain connects TRBV3-1 (or the pseudogene TRBV3-2) to TRBJ1-6, with 8 bases aligning to TRBD1. CDR1 and CDR2 from the germline V gene are LGHDT and YNNKEL (reference sequence). This CDR3 comprises 17 residues. J lost 6 bases, V lost 0 bases, and 7 bases had no gene match. CDR3 in DNA: TGTGCCAGCAGCCAAGACTATGGGGACAGGATTAATTCACCCCTCCACTTT. Protein: CASSQDYGDRINSPLHF.

As concerns this clone: This specimen includes other DNA sequences encoding the same CDR3. The chain uses TRBV5-1 and TRBJ1-4, with 11 bases that match TRBD1. From germline, CDR1 is SGHRS and CDR2 YFSETQ. Trimming at V came to 4 bases and at J to 0 bases, leaving 2 bases not matched to a gene. There are 16 residues in the CDR3. The DNA of the CDR3 is TGCGCCAGCAGCCGGGGACAGGGGGCAACTAATGAAAAACTGTTTTTT. Its translation: CASSRGQGATNEKLFF.